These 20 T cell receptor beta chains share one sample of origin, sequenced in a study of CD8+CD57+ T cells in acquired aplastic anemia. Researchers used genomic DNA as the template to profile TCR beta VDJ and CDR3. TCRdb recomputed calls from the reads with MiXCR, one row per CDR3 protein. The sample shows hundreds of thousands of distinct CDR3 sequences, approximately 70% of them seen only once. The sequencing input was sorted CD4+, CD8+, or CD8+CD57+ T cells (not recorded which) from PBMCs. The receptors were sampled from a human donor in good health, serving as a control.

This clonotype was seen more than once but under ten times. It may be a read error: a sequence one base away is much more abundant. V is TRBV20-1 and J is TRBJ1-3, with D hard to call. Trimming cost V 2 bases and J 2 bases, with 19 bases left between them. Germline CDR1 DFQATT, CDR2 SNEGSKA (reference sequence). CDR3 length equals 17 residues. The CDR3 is CSARQQALPSAGNTIYF. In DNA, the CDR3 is TGCAGTGCTAGACAGCAGGCCCTCCCCTCTGCTGGAAACACCATATATTTT.

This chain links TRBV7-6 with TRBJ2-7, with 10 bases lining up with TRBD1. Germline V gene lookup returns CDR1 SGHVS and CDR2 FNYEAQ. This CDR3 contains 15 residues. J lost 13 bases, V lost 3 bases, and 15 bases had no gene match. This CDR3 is CASSFGQGVGDTFYF. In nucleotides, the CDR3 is TGTGCCAGCAGCTTTGGACAGGGGGTCGGCGACACCTTCTACTTC. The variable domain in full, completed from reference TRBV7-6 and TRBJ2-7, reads GAGVSQSPRYKVTKRGQDVALRCDPISGHVSLYWYRQALGQGPEFLTYFNYEAQQDKSGLPNDRFSAERPEGSISTLTIQRTEQRDSAMYRCASSFGQGVGDTFYFGPGTRLTVT.

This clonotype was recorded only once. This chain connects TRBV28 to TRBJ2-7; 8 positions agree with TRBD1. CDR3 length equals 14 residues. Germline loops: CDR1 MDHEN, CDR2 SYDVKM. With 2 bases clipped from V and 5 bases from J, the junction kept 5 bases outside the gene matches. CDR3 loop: CASSLPQGVHEQYF. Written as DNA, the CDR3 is TGTGCCAGCAGTTTACCACAGGGGGTTCACGAGCAGTACTTC.

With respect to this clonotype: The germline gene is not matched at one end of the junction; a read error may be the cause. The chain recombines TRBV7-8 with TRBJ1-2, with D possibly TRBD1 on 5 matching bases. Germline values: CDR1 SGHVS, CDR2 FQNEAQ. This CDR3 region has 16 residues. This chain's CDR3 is CATSPLGGDESYGYTF. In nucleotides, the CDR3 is TGTGCCACCAGCCCCCTGGGGGGGGATGAGAGCTATGGCTACACCTTC. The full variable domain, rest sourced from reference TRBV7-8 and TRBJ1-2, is GAGVSQSPRYKVAKRGQDVALRCDPISGHVSLFWYQQALGQGPEFLTYFQNEAQLDKSGLPSDRFFAERPEGSVSTLKIQRTQQEDSAVYLCATSPLGGDESYGYTFGSGTRLTVV.

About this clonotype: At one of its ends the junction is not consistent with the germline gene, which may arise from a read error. The CDR3 here is CASSLGLRDNTEAFF. DNA for the CDR3: TGTGCCAGTAGCTTAGGACTCAGGGACAACACTGAAGCTTTCTTT. V gene TRBV5-6 combines with J gene TRBJ1-1, with a weak D call TRBD1 (5 bases). CDR1 is SGHDT and CDR2 is YYEEEE in the germline V gene. This CDR3 is built from 15 residues. The full variable domain, its missing parts supplied by reference TRBV5-6 and TRBJ1-1, is DAGVTQSPTHLIKTRGQQVTLRCSPKSGHDTVSWYQQALGQGPQFIFQYYEEEERQRGNFPDRFSGHQFPNYSSELNVNALLLGDSALYLCASSLGLRDNTEAFFGQGTRLTVV.

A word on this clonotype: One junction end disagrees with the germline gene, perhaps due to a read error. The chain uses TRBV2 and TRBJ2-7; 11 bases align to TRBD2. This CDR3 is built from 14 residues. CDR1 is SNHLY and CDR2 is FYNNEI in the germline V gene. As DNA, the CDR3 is TGTGCTAGCAGCTTACTAGCGGGGGACTGCGAGCAGTACTTT. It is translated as CASSLLAGDCEQYF. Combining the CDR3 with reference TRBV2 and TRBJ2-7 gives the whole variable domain EPEVTQTPSHQVTQMGQEVILRCVPISNHLYFYWYRQILGQKVEFLVSFYNNEISEKSEIFDDQFSVERPDGSNFTLKIRSTKLEDSAMYFCASSLLAGDCEQYFGPGTRLTVT.

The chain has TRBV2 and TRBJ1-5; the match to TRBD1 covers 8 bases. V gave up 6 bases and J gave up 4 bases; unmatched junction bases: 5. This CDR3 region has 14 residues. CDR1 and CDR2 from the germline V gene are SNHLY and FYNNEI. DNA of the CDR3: TGTGCCAGCAGACTAGACAGGGGAAATCAGCCCCAGCATTTT. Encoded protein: CASRLDRGNQPQHF.

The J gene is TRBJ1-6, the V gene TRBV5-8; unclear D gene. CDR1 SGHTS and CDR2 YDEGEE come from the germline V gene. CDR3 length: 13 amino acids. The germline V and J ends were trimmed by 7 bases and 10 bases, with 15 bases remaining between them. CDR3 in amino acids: CASGSRTPSPLHF. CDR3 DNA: TGTGCCAGCGGCTCGCGAACCCCCTCACCCCTCCACTTT. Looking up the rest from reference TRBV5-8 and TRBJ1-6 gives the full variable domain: EAGVTQSPTHLIKTRGQQATLRCSPISGHTSVYWYQQALGLGLQFLLWYDEGEERNRGNFPPRFSGRQFPNYSSELNVNALELEDSALYLCASGSRTPSPLHFGNGTRLTVT.

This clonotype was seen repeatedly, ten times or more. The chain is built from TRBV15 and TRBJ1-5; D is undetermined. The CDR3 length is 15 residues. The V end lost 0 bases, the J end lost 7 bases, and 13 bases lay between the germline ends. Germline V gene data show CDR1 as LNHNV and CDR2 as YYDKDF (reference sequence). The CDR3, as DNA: TGTGCCACCAGCAGAGATGAAGCCGGGCCCCAGCCCCAGCATTTT. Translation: CATSRDEAGPQPQHF.

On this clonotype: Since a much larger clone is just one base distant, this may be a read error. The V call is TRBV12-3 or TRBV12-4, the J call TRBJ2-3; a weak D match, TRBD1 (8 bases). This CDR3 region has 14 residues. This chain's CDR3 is CATSEQGGPDTQYF. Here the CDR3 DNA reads TGTGCCACCAGTGAACAGGGGGGGCCAGATACGCAGTATTTT.

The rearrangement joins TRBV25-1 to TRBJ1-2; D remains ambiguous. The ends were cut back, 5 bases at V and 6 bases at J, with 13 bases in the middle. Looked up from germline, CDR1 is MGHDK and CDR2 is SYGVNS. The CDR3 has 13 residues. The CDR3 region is CASSTGLTDGYTF. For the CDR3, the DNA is TGTGCCAGCAGTACGGGTCTCACGGATGGCTACACCTTC.

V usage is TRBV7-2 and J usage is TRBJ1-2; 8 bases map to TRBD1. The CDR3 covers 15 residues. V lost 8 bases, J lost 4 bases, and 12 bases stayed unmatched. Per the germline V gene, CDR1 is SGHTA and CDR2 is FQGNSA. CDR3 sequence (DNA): TGTGCCAGCCGAGCATACAGGGGGTTCCCCTATGGCTACACCTTC. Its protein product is CASRAYRGFPYGYTF.

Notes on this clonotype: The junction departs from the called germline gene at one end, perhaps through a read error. The CDR3 sequence is CASSQGAAARPQSF. The CDR3 DNA reads as TGTGCCAGCAGCCAAGGGGCGGCCGCGAGACCGCAGTCTTTT. The chain links TRBV7-2 to TRBJ2-3; D might be TRBD1 (5 bases). There are 14 residues in the CDR3. Germline values: CDR1 SGHTA, CDR2 FQGNSA.

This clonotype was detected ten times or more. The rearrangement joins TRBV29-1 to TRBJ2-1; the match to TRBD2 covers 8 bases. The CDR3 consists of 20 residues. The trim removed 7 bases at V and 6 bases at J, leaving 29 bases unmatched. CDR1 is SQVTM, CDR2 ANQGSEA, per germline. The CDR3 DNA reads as TGCAGCGCGAGAACGAGACTAACGGGGGGGGGGAAGTATGAGAGCAATGAGCAGTTCTTC. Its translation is CSARTRLTGGGKYESNEQFF.

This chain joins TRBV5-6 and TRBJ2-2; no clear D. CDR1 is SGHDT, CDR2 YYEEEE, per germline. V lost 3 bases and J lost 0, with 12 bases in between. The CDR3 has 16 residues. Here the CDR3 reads CASSYPRATNTGELFF. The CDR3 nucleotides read TGTGCCAGCAGCTACCCGAGAGCCACGAACACCGGGGAGCTGTTTTTT.

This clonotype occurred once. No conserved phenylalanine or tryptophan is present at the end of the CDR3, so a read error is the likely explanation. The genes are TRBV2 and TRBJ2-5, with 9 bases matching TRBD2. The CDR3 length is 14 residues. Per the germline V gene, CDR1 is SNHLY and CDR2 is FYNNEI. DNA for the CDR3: TGTGCCAGCAGCTGGGGACTAGCCTGGGAGAACCAGTACTGT. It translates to CASSWGLAWENQYC.

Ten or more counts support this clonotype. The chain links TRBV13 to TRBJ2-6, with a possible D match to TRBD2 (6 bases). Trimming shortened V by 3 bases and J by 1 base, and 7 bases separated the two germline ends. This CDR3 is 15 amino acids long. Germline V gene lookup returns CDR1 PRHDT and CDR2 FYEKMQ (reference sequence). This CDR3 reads CASSFGGSGANVLTF. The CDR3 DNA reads TGTGCCAGCAGCTTCGGGGGTTCTGGGGCCAACGTCCTGACTTTC.

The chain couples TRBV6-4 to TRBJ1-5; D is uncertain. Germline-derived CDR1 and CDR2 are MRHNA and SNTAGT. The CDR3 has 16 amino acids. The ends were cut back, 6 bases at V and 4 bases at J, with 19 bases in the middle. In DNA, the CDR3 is TGTGCCAGCAGGAGAGATCTAGGGCTGCAGAATCAGCCCCAGCATTTT. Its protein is CASRRDLGLQNQPQHF.

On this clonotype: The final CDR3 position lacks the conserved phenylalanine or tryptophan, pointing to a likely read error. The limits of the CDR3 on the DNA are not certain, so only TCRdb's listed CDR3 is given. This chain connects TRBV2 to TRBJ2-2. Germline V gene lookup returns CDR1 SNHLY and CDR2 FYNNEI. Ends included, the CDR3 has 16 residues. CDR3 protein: CASSLPIAQETQYFLP.

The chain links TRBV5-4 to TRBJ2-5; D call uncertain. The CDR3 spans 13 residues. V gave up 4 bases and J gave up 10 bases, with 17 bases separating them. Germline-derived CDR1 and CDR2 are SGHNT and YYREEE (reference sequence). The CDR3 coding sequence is TGTGCCAGCAGCGAGGCAGTAAACTATGGCCAGTACTTC. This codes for CASSEAVNYGQYF.